The T cell receptor beta chain described here comes from a study of blood T cell repertoires in COVID-19. Study at large: Material from acute and convalescent COVID-19 was sourced from the United States, Italy and Spain. T cells, B-cell-depleted T cells, or PBMCs supplied cDNA or gDNA.

Germline lookup yields CDR1 SEHNR and CDR2 FQNEAQ (reference sequence). J lost 8 bases, V lost 2 bases, and 9 bases had no gene match. The CDR3 has 16 amino acids. Authors' data handling: Reference gene primers were amplified, and this amplification served to estimate nucleated cell counts. Produced via immunoSEQ multiplex PCR; TCRdb's table is partial and in-frame only. That table gives V, J and clone size, and the DNA gave D and trimming. The sample holds nearly 250,000 clones, roughly 86% seen once. Enrollment of patients from Seattle took place during active infection, with longitudinal follow-up.

The J gene is TRBJ2-1, the V gene TRBV7-9; 10 nucleotides line up with TRBD1. The sequenced sample consisted of peripheral blood. The sequence came from a woman older than 75 with COVID-19, enrolled during active disease. The CDR3 DNA is TGTGCCAGCAGCTTAATCCGGGGACAGGGGAGGGATGAGCAGTTCTTC. This translates into CASSLIRGQGRDEQFF.